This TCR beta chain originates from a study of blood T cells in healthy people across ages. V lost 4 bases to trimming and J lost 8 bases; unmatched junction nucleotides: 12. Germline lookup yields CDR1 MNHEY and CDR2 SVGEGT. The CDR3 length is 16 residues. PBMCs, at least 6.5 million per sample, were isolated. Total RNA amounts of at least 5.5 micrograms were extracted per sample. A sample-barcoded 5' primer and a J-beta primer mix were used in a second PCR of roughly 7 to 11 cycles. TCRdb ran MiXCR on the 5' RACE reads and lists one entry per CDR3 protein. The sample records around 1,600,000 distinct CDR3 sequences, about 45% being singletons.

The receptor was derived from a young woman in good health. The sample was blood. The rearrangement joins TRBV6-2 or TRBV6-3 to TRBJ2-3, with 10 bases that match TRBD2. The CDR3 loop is CASSSQREGPGSTQYF. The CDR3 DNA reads TGTGCCAGCAGTTCTCAGCGGGAGGGCCCGGGATCTACGCAGTATTTT.